These T cell receptor beta chains were read from a single sample in a study of blood T cell repertoires in COVID-19. Assay used: immunoSEQ multiplex PCR; TCRdb lists only in-frame clones, some missing. The table lists 250,000 or so clones, about four fifths of them singletons, with roughly 4% in the top ten. Sample: peripheral blood. All receptors come from a man aged 50 to 59 with acute or convalescent COVID-19. Both conserved end residues are part of each CDR3. The order of the fields is D gene, J gene, V gene, clone size, CDR3 DNA, CDR3 protein. A D gene is named only where the DNA matches it firmly. Clone size is given for some rows only: seen once, a few or many times, or a class if the clone is expanded.

TRBD1 | TRBJ2-2 | TRBV18 | . | TGTGCCAGCTCACCACCGGGACAGGGCCTTTCCGGGGAGCTGTTTTTT | CASSPPGQGLSGELFF
TRBD2 | TRBJ2-3 | TRBV27 | . | TGTGCCAGCAGTTCCTCGGGGGGGCGCACAGATACGCAGTATTTT | CASSSSGGRTDTQYF
. | TRBJ1-2 | TRBV29-1 | . | TGCAGCGTTGGGGAGAAATATGGCTACACCTTC | CSVGEKYGYTF
TRBD2 | TRBJ2-7 | TRBV9 | . | TGTGCCAGCAGCGTAAGAGCGGGAGTCGGTGAGCAGTACTTC | CASSVRAGVGEQYF
TRBD2 | TRBJ2-7 | TRBV24-1 | few | TGTGCCACCAGTGATTCGGGGGGAGAGCAGTACTTC | CATSDSGGEQYF
TRBD1 | TRBJ2-5 | TRBV5-1 | . | TGCGCCAGCAGCTTGCAGGGACAGGGGATCCAAGAGACCCAGTACTTC | CASSLQGQGIQETQYF
. | TRBJ2-5 | TRBV21-1 | . | TGTGCCACCCAGTCCCAGTACTTC | CATQSQYF
. | TRBJ2-7 | TRBV11-2 | . | TGTGCCAGCAACCCGGCAAGGGGCTACGAGCAGTACTTC | CASNPARGYEQYF
. | TRBJ1-2 | TRBV30 | . | TGTGCCTCCCCGGCCGTGGGGGGAGGCTATGGCTACACCTTC | CASPAVGGGYGYTF
TRBD1 | TRBJ2-5 | TRBV11-3 | . | TGTGCCAGCAGCTGGGGACAGGGGGAGGAAGAGACCCAGTACTTC | CASSWGQGEEETQYF
. | TRBJ2-3 | TRBV9 | . | TGTGCCAGCAGCGTAGGGAGGGCTGATACGCAGTATTTT | CASSVGRADTQYF
. | TRBJ2-1 | TRBV7-7 | . | TGTGCTAGCAGCGTAGATAGCGGTGCCTACAATGAGCAGTTCTTC | CASSVDSGAYNEQFF
TRBD1 | TRBJ1-1 | TRBV9 | . | TGTGCCAGCAGCGTAGAGGGACAGGGGTTCACTGAAGCTTTCTTT | CASSVEGQGFTEAFF
TRBD1 | TRBJ2-7 | TRBV2 | . | TGTGCCAGCGGGGACAGCTTCTACGAGCAGTACTTC | CASGDSFYEQYF
TRBD1 | TRBJ1-3 | TRBV5-1 | . | TGCGCCAGCAGCCCCTCCCGGGACAGGGGTTCTCTCTCTGGAAACACCATATATTTT | CASSPSRDRGSLSGNTIYF
. | TRBJ1-6 | TRBV4-1 | once | TGCGCCAGCAGCCAAGCTAGCGGGGGAGATAATTCACCCCTCCACTTT | CASSQASGGDNSPLHF